This entry is about one T cell receptor (beta chain). Germline CDR1 MGHDK, CDR2 SYGVNS. The V gene lost 8 bases and the J gene lost 5 bases, with 15 bases spanning the gap. The CDR3 extends over 14 amino acids. Sequencing libraries made from TCR beta cDNA carried unique molecular identifiers. A single record per CDR3 protein comes from TCRdb applying MiXCR to the PCR reads. The sample has over 150,000 distinct CDR3 sequences; around 34% are singletons. The data were taken from a study of post-analysis software for immune sequencing data. This receptor was obtained from a girl aged 10 to 17 with multiple sclerosis. The V gene is TRBV25-1, the J gene TRBJ2-2; a possible D gene is TRBD1 (5 bases). This sample comprised blood, obtained after autologous hematopoietic stem cell transplantation. CDR3 residues: CASAQGSVTGELFF. DNA for the CDR3: TGTGCCAGCGCCCAGGGTTCGGTAACCGGGGAGCTGTTTTTT.